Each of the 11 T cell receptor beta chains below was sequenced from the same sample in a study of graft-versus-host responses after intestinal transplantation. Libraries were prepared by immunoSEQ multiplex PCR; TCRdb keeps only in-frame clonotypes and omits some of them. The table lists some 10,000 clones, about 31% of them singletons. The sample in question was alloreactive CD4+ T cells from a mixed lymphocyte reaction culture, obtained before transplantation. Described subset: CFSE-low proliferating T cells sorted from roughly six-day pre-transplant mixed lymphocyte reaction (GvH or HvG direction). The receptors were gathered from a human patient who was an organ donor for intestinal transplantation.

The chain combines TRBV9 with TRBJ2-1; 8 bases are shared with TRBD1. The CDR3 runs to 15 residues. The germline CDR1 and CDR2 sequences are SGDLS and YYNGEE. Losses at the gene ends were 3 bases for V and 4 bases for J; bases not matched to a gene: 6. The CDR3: CASSATGAPYNEQFF. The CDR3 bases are TGTGCCAGCAGCGCGACAGGGGCCCCTTACAATGAGCAGTTCTTC.

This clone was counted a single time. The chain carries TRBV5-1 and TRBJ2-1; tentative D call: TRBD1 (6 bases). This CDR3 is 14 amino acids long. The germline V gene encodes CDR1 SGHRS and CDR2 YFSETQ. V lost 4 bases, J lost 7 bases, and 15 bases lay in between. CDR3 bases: TGCGCCAGCAGCCCGCTGGGGGCTGGGAATGAGCAGTTCTTC. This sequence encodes CASSPLGAGNEQFF.

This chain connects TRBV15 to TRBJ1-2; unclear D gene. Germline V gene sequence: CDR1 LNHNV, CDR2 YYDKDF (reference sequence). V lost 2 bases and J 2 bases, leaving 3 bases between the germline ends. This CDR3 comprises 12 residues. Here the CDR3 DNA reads TGTGCCACCAGCAGACAAAACTATGGCTACACCTTC. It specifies CATSRQNYGYTF.

CDR3 loop: CASSLDTYEQYF. CDR3 nucleotide sequence: TGTGCCAGCAGCTTGGACACCTACGAGCAGTACTTC. This rearrangement joins TRBV7-9 to TRBJ2-7, with D perhaps TRBD1 (5 bases). Looked up from germline, CDR1 is SEHNR and CDR2 is FQNEAQ (reference sequence). V was cut by 3 bases and J by 2 bases, with 5 bases left in between. This CDR3 region has 12 residues.

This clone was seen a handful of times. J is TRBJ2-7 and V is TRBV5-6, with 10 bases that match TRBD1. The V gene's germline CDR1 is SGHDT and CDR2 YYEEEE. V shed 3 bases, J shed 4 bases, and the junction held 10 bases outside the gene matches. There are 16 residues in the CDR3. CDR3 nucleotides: TGTGCCAGCAGCTGGACAGGGGGGTCTCCGCCATACGAGCAGTACTTC. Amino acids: CASSWTGGSPPYEQYF.

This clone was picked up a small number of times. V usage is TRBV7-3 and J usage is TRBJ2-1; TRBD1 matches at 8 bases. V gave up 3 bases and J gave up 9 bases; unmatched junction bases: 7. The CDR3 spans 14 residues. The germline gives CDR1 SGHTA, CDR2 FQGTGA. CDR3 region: CASSFGQGVFEQFF. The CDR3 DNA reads TGTGCCAGCAGCTTCGGACAGGGAGTTTTTGAGCAGTTCTTC.

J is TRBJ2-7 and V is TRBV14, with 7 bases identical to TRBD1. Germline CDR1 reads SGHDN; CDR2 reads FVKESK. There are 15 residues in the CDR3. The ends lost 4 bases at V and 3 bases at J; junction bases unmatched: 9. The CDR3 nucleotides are TGTGCCAGCAGCCCGGTGACAGGGATGGTCTACGAGCAGTACTTC. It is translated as CASSPVTGMVYEQYF.

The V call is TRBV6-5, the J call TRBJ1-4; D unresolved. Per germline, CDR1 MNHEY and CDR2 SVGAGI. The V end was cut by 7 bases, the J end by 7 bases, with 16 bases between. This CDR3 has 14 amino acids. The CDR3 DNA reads TGTGCCAGCAAGAAAAGGGCACCCTTTGAAAAACTGTTTTTT. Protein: CASKKRAPFEKLFF.

The CDR3 here is CASSESNSGNTIYF. The CDR3 DNA follows: TGTGCCAGCAGTGAATCCAACTCTGGAAACACCATATATTTT. The chain carries TRBV25-1 and TRBJ1-3, with no clear D. Trimming removed 1 base at V and 0 bases at J, with 4 bases between. This CDR3 is built from 14 residues. CDR1 and CDR2 from the germline V gene are MGHDK and SYGVNS.

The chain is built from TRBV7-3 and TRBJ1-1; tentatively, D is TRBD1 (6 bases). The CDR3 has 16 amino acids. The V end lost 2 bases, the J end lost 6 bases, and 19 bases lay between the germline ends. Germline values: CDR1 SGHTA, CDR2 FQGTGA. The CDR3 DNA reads TGTGCCAGCAGCTTAGCCGGCAGGCGGGGGCGGGCTGAAGCTTTCTTT. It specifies CASSLAGRRGRAEAFF. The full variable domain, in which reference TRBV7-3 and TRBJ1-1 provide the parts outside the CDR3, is GAGVSQTPSNKVTEKGKYVELRCDPISGHTALYWYRQSLGQGPEFLIYFQGTGAADDSGLPNDRFFAVRPEGSVSTLKIQRTERGDSAVYLCASSLAGRRGRAEAFFGQGTRLTVV.

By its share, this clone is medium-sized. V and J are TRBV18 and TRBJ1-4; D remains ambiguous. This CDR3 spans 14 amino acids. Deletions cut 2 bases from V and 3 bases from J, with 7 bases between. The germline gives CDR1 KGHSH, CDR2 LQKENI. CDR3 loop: CASSPAGANEKLFF. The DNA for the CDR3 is TGTGCCAGCTCACCAGCAGGTGCTAATGAAAAACTGTTTTTT.